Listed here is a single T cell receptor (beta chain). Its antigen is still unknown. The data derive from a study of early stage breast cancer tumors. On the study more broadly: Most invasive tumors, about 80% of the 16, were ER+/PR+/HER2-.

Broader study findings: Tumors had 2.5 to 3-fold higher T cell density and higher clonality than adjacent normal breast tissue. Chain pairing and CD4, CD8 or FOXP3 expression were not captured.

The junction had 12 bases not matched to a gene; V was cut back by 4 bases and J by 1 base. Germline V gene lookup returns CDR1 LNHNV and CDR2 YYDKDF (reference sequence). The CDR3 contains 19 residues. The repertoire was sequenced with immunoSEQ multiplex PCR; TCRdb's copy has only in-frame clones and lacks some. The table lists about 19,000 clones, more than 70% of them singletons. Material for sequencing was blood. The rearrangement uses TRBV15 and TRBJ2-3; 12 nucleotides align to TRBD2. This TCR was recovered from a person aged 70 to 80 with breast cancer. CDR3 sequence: CATSTIGRTSGVGTDTQYF. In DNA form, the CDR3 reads TGTGCCACCAGCACCATCGGGCGGACTAGCGGGGTTGGCACAGATACGCAGTATTTT.